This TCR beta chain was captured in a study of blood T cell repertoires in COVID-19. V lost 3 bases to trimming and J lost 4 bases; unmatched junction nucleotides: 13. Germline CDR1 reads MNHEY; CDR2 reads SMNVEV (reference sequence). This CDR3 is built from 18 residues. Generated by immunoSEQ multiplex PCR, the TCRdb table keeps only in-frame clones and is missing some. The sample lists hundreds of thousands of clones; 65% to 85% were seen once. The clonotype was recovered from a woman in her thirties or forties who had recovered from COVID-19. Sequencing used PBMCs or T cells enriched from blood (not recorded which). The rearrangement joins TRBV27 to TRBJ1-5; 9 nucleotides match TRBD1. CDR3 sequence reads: CASSLLTGGVVGNQPQHF. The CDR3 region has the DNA TGTGCCAGCAGTTTGCTCACAGGGGGCGTTGTAGGAAATCAGCCCCAGCATTTT.